What follows describes a single TCR beta chain. The antigen is not known. The record originates from a study of cytomegalovirus exposure and HLA in healthy donors. Looking at the study overall: The same platform as the approximately 700 first-cohort repertoires was used for the 120 validation repertoires, a later analysis reported.

Findings of the study overall: Some TCR beta chains (roughly 150 of them) were listed as cytomegalovirus-associated. According to a subsequent analysis, TCR clusters identified in the first cohort showed a tendency to co-occur across the 100 to 150 validation repertoires.

Profiling relied on immunoSEQ multiplex PCR, and the TCRdb table lists in-frame clones only, not all of them. The data show a few hundred thousand clones, with approximately 86% seen just once and more than 0.8% held by the top ten. The material sequenced was PBMCs. This clonotype was sampled from a young woman in good health and CMV-seronegative.

The CDR3 nucleotides read TGTGCCAGCAGCAGGGGAGACGGAAACACCATATATTTT. Protein sequence: CASSRGDGNTIYF. V gene TRBV6-5 combines with J gene TRBJ1-3, with D perhaps matching TRBD1 (6 bases). CDR3 length: 13 residues. Germline V gene data show CDR1 as MNHEY and CDR2 as SVGAGI. With 6 bases removed from V and 4 bases from J, the gap between germline ends came to 10 bases.